Reported below is one TCR beta chain. V shed 4 bases, J shed 5 bases, and the junction held 5 bases outside the gene matches. This CDR3 has 14 residues. Germline V gene lookup returns CDR1 LGHDT and CDR2 YNNKEL (reference sequence). Data came from immunoSEQ multiplex PCR; TCRdb stores just in-frame clones and leaves some out. The table has over 100,000 clones, around 90% seen once. This record comes from a study of control samples from healthy donors and cancer patients. The sequenced material came from blood. The sequence was collected from a man aged 40-50 years in good health. The chain recombines TRBV3-1 (or the pseudogene TRBV3-2) with TRBJ1-2; 9 bases map to TRBD1. DNA for the CDR3: TGTGCCAGCAGCCTCAGCGGGACAGGGTATGGCTACACCTTC. It translates to CASSLSGTGYGYTF.